This T cell receptor beta chain is drawn from a study of T cells in Graves' hyperthyroidism and ophthalmopathy. Study results and caveats: Ophthalmopathy, which appeared later, was predicted by the model a median around 6 months before onset. Blood also contained most expanded thyroid clonotypes above 0.001.

It was RNA transcripts that yielded the amplified TCR beta CDR3 regions. When the TCR CDR3 underwent first-round RT-PCR, the HTBI primer set was used. MiXCR was run by TCRdb on the multiplex PCR reads, yielding one entry per CDR3 protein. The table records under 350,000 distinct CDR3 sequences, 17% of them present only once. Ophthalmopathy cases scored 3 or more on the Clinical Activity Score and 4 or more on NOSPECS grade, with duration below 3 months. Patients showing uncontrolled infection, other autoimmune disease, pregnancy or lactation were ineligible. This clonotype was observed at least ten times. Its matching antigen is unknown. V was clipped by 1 base and J by 3 bases, with 10 bases between them. CDR3 length: 15 amino acids. Per germline, CDR1 SGHRS and CDR2 YFSETQ.

The rearrangement joins TRBV5-1 to TRBJ1-4, with D uncertain. The clonotype was recovered from a woman between 55 and 75 years old with Graves' ophthalmopathy. Sequenced input: blood. This CDR3 reads CASSLRVRPNEKLFF. The CDR3 DNA sequence: TGCGCCAGCAGCTTGAGGGTCCGGCCTAATGAAAAACTGTTTTTT.